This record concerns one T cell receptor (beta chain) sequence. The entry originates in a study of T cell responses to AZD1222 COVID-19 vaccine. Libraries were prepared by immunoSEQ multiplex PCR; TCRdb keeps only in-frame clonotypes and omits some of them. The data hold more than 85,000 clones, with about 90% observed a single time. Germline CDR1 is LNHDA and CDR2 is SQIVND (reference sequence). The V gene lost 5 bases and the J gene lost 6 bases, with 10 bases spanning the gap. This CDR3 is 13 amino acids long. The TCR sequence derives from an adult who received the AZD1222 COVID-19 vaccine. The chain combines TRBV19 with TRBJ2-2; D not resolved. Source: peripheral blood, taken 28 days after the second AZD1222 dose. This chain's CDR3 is CASSLGIAGELFF. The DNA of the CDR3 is TGTGCCAGTAGTTTAGGGATTGCCGGGGAGCTGTTTTTT.